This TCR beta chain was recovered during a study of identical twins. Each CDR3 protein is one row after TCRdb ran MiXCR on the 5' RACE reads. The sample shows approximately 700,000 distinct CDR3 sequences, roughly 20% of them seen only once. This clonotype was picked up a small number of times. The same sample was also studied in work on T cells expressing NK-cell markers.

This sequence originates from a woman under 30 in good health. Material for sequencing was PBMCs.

The DNA of the CDR3 is TGTGCCAGCAGATTGACGGGCACCTACGAGCAGTACTTC. Translation: CASRLTGTYEQYF. The chain uses TRBV6-2 or TRBV6-3 and TRBJ2-7; D is unresolved. Germline loops: CDR1 MNHEY, CDR2 SVGEGT. The V end lost 6 bases, the J end lost 2 bases, and 11 bases lay between the germline ends. This CDR3 contains 13 residues.